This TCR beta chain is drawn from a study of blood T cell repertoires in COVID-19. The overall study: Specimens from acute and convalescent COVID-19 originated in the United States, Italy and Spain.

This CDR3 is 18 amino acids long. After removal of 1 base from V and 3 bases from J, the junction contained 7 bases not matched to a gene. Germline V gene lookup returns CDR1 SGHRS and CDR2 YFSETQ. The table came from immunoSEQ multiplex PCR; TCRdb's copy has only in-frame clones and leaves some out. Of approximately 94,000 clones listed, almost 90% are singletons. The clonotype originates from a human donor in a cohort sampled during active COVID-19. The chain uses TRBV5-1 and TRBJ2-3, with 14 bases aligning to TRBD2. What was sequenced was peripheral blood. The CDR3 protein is CASSLRTSGRKGTDTQYF. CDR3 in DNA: TGCGCCAGCAGCTTGAGGACTAGCGGGAGGAAGGGTACAGATACGCAGTATTTT. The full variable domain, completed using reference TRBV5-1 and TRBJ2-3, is KAGVTQTPRYLIKTRGQQVTLSCSPISGHRSVSWYQQTPGQGLQFLFEYFSETQRNKGNFPGRFSGRQFSNSRSEMNVSTLELGDSALYLCASSLRTSGRKGTDTQYFGPGTRLTVL.